This record covers a single TCR beta chain. This record comes from a study of Ad26.COV2.S vaccination and SARS-CoV-2 variants. CDR1 is KGHDR and CDR2 is SFDVKD in the germline V gene. The V end was cut by 1 base, the J end by 5 bases, with 19 bases between. The CDR3 totals 18 residues. The treatment was: 15 to 20 received Ad26.COV2.S at low or high dose, single or two shots; about five received placebo; per-sample allocation not given. Sampling occurred on day 63 after the first vaccine or placebo injection. Assay: immunoSEQ multiplex PCR; the TCRdb copy retains only in-frame clones and omits some. The sample lists a few hundred thousand clones, roughly 90% seen once, with approximately 4% in the top ten.

The sequence came from a person between 18 and 65 years old who received the Ad26.COV2.S COVID-19 vaccine or a placebo. The material sequenced was peripheral blood, taken in a trial of Ad26.COV2.S vaccine versus placebo. This rearrangement joins TRBV24-1 to TRBJ2-2, with D possibly being TRBD1 or TRBD2 (6 bases each). The CDR3 is CATSDFPGTRRGTGELFF. The DNA of the CDR3 is TGTGCCACCAGTGATTTCCCCGGGACACGGAGGGGGACCGGGGAGCTGTTTTTT.